These T cell receptor beta chains were read from a single sample in a study of cytomegalovirus exposure and HLA in healthy donors. Only in-frame clones appear in the TCRdb table, and some are missing; sequencing was by immunoSEQ multiplex PCR. Among roughly 180,000 clones listed, approximately 80% were seen once. The sample taken for sequencing was PBMCs. The receptors stem from a woman between 18 and 29 years old in good health and CMV-seronegative. CDR3s include the opening cysteine and the closing phenylalanine or tryptophan. A D gene is named only where the DNA matches it firmly. Clone size is stated in some rows and not others, as once, few, many or a class when expanded.

-,TRBJ2-7,-,TRBV25-1,CASRKGTGEQYF,TGTGCCAGTAGGAAAGGTACAGGGGAGCAGTACTTC
-,TRBJ1-2,TRBD1,TRBV2,CASSEGGQNYGYTF,TGTGCCAGCAGTGAAGGGGGACAGAACTATGGCTACACCTTC
few,TRBJ2-7,-,TRBV4-1,CASSQHGRAYEQYF,TGCGCCAGCAGCCAACACGGCAGGGCCTACGAGCAGTACTTC
-,TRBJ1-2,TRBD1,TRBV28,CASRYRGPAYGYTF,TGTGCCAGCAGGTACAGGGGGCCGGCCTATGGCTACACCTTC
-,TRBJ2-5,-,TRBV28,CASNMGRRETQYF,TGTGCCAGCAACATGGGGAGGCGGGAGACCCAGTACTTC
-,TRBJ1-2,-,TRBV6-5,CASSYGGREAGYTF,TGTGCCAGCAGTTACGGCGGCAGGGAGGCTGGCTACACCTTC
-,TRBJ2-3,TRBD2,TRBV6-5,CASSLAGDTQYF,TGTGCCAGCTCCTTAGCGGGAGATACGCAGTATTTT
once,TRBJ2-7,-,TRBV5-1,CASSLVGGELYEQYF,TGCGCCAGCAGCTTGGTGGGCGGGGAACTCTACGAGCAGTACTTC
few,TRBJ1-4,-,TRBV28,CASSSQEAMGEKLFF,TGTGCCAGCAGTTCCCAGGAGGCGATGGGTGAAAAACTGTTTTTT
medium-sized,TRBJ1-5,TRBD1,TRBV7-9,CASSARDSTINQPQHF,TGTGCCAGCAGCGCCCGGGACAGCACTATTAATCAGCCCCAGCATTTT
-,TRBJ1-1,-,TRBV6-1,CASSALVDTEAFF,TGTGCCAGCAGTGCCCTAGTGGACACTGAAGCTTTCTTT
-,TRBJ1-3,-,TRBV30,CAWSTGNTIYF,TGTGCCTGGAGCACTGGAAACACCATATATTTT
-,TRBJ1-4,TRBD1,TRBV2,CASSSRDSKNEKLFF,TGTGCCAGCAGCTCTCGGGACAGCAAAAATGAAAAACTGTTTTTT
once,TRBJ2-7,-,TRBV4-1,CASSQEVSSWEYF,TGCGCCAGCAGCCAAGAAGTTTCTAGCTGGGAGTACTTC
-,TRBJ2-7,-,TRBV19,CASSPRQVTGAGYEQYF,TGTGCCAGTAGTCCGCGCCAGGTGACAGGAGCAGGCTACGAGCAGTACTTC
once,TRBJ2-5,TRBD2,TRBV28,CASSFPSGRYQETQYF,TGTGCCAGCAGTTTCCCCAGCGGGAGGTACCAAGAGACCCAGTACTTC
-,TRBJ1-2,-,TRBV7-2,CASSSSGDFWGYTF,TGTGCCAGCAGCTCCTCCGGGGACTTCTGGGGCTACACCTTC
-,TRBJ2-7,-,TRBV5-8,CASRAPLMSYEQYF,TGTGCCAGCAGAGCCCCTCTCATGTCCTACGAGCAGTACTTC
-,TRBJ2-1,-,TRBV28,CASSSHSYNEQFF,TGTGCCAGCAGTTCCCACTCCTACAATGAGCAGTTCTTC
-,TRBJ2-6,-,TRBV18,CASSPQGRNLGDSGANVLTF,TGTGCCAGCTCACCACAAGGCCGTAATTTAGGAGACTCTGGGGCCAACGTCCTGACTTTC
-,TRBJ2-1,TRBD2,TRBV11-3,CASSLDEGLAQFF,TGTGCCAGCAGCTTAGATGAAGGACTAGCTCAGTTCTTC
once,TRBJ2-7,TRBD1,TRBV5-1,CASSLGRGPYEQYF,TGCGCCAGCAGCTTAGGCAGGGGGCCCTACGAGCAGTACTTC
-,TRBJ2-7,TRBD1,TRBV28,CASSTTGTGSYEQYF,TGTGCCAGCAGTACCACCGGGACAGGGTCCTACGAGCAGTACTTC
-,TRBJ2-3,TRBD2,TRBV4-1,CASSLVAGGWSTDTQYF,TGCGCCAGCAGCCTCGTAGCGGGAGGCTGGAGCACAGATACGCAGTATTTT
-,TRBJ2-3,TRBD2,TRBV10-3,CAISVTGGRAADTQYF,TGTGCCATCAGTGTGACGGGCGGGAGGGCCGCAGATACGCAGTATTTT
-,TRBJ2-2,TRBD2,TRBV28,CASSLPSGNTGELFF,TGTGCCAGCAGTTTACCTAGCGGAAACACCGGGGAGCTGTTTTTT
-,TRBJ1-5,-,TRBV28,CASLSSNQPQHF,TGTGCCAGCCTGTCTAGCAATCAGCCCCAGCATTTT
once,TRBJ2-7,TRBD2,TRBV6-1,CASSEETASGTYEQYF,TGTGCCAGCAGTGAAGAAACGGCTAGCGGAACCTACGAGCAGTACTTC
-,TRBJ1-2,TRBD1,TRBV27,CASRLTGGYGYTF,TGTGCCAGCAGACTTACAGGGGGCTATGGCTACACCTTC
-,TRBJ1-5,-,TRBV7-5,CARSHNQPQHF,TGTGCCAGAAGCCACAATCAGCCCCAGCATTTT
-,TRBJ2-5,-,TRBV5-4,CASSFDQETQYF,TGTGCCAGCAGCTTCGACCAAGAGACCCAGTACTTC
-,TRBJ2-7,TRBD2,TRBV27,CASSRTSGIPFYEQYF,TGTGCCAGCAGCCGGACTAGCGGGATCCCTTTCTACGAGCAGTACTTC
-,TRBJ2-5,TRBD1,TRBV6-5,CASSLQGQAGETQYF,TGTGCCAGCAGCCTACAGGGACAGGCGGGAGAGACCCAGTACTTC
-,TRBJ2-5,TRBD2,TRBV2,CASSQYVAGLGETQYF,TGTGCCAGCAGTCAGTACGTAGCGGGACTTGGAGAGACCCAGTACTTC
-,TRBJ2-3,TRBD1,TRBV28,CATARQGTTDTQYF,TGTGCCACCGCACGACAGGGAACCACAGATACGCAGTATTTT
-,TRBJ2-7,TRBD1,TRBV28,CASSSFMGTGLFRLDSYEQYF,TGTGCCAGCAGTTCCTTCATGGGGACAGGGCTTTTTCGGTTGGATTCCTACGAGCAGTACTTC
-,TRBJ2-6,-,TRBV6-5,CASSYPTVSGANVLTF,TGTGCCAGCAGTTACCCGACAGTCTCTGGGGCCAACGTCCTGACTTTC
-,TRBJ2-3,TRBD1,TRBV18,CASSPGQTDTQYF,TGTGCCAGCTCACCGGGACAGACAGATACGCAGTATTTT
-,TRBJ2-2,TRBD2,TRBV27,CASSSLIGLAGGANSGELFF,TGTGCCAGCAGTTCACTAATAGGACTAGCGGGAGGAGCAAATTCCGGGGAGCTGTTTTTT
-,TRBJ1-5,-,TRBV27,CASSLGTDNQPQHF,TGTGCCAGCAGTTTAGGTACAGACAATCAGCCCCAGCATTTT
-,TRBJ1-2,-,TRBV4-2,CASSDISDSWKDGYTF,TGTGCCAGCAGCGATATCTCGGACAGTTGGAAAGATGGCTACACCTTC